The 15 T cell receptor beta chains below all came from one sample that was sequenced in a study of blood T cell repertoires in COVID-19. Clones were sequenced by immunoSEQ multiplex PCR, and TCRdb holds only the in-frame ones, with some missing. Among 150,000 to 200,000 clones listed, 70% to 80% were seen once. The sequencing input was peripheral blood. The receptors shown here come from a man aged 60 to 69 with acute or convalescent COVID-19.

V and J are TRBV7-2 and TRBJ1-5; 7 bases align to TRBD1. The V segment lost 4 bases and the J segment 1 base; nucleotides outside the gene matches: 4. The CDR3 loop spans 15 amino acids. CDR1 is SGHTA, CDR2 FQGNSA, per germline. The CDR3 sequence: CASSSRQGSNQPQHF. The CDR3 region has the DNA TGTGCCAGCAGCTCCCGACAGGGAAGCAATCAGCCCCAGCATTTT.

The V call is TRBV30, the J call TRBJ2-7; the match to TRBD1 covers 10 bases. The CDR3 consists of 14 residues. V lost 2 bases, J lost 4 bases, and 5 bases stayed unmatched. CDR1 is GTSNPN, CDR2 SVGIG, per germline (reference sequence). CDR3 nucleotide sequence: TGTGCCTGGAGTACGACAGGGGGCCGGTACGAGCAGTACTTC. Its protein product is CAWSTTGGRYEQYF. The complete variable domain, with remaining parts taken from reference TRBV30 and TRBJ2-7, reads SQTIHQWPATLVQPVGSPLSLECTVEGTSNPNLYWYRQAAGRGLQLLFYSVGIGQISSEVPQNLSASRPQDRQFILSSKKLLLSDSGFYLCAWSTTGGRYEQYFGPGTRLTVT.

The chain combines TRBV18 with TRBJ1-1; possible D gene TRBD1, 6 bases. V gave up 0 bases and J gave up 4 bases, with 15 bases separating them. The CDR3 is 16 residues long. The germline V gene has CDR1 KGHSH and CDR2 LQKENI. DNA of the CDR3: TGTGCCAGCTCACCACCGGGGCGGGGGCGCGGCACTGAAGCTTTCTTT. Translating it yields CASSPPGRGRGTEAFF.

J is TRBJ2-3 and V is TRBV3-1 (or the pseudogene TRBV3-2); D is ambiguous. The CDR3 extends over 15 amino acids. Per the germline V gene, CDR1 is LGHDT and CDR2 is YNNKEL (reference sequence). V was trimmed by 0 bases and J by 0 bases, leaving 7 bases between them. The CDR3 protein is CASSQDGASTDTQYF. CDR3 nucleotides: TGTGCCAGCAGCCAAGACGGAGCTAGCACAGATACGCAGTATTTT.

The chain employs TRBV7-3 and TRBJ2-3; a weak D match, TRBD2 (6 bases). This CDR3 is 13 amino acids long. V lost 0 bases to trimming and J lost 12 bases, with 13 bases between them. Germline values: CDR1 SGHTA, CDR2 FQGTGA. The CDR3 nucleotides are TGTGCCAGCAGCTTAACGGAAGGTAGCGGACAGTATTTT. Encoded protein: CASSLTEGSGQYF.

The chain is built from TRBV2 and TRBJ1-2; possibly TRBD1 for D (6 bases). The CDR3 is 15 amino acids. Germline assignment: CDR1 SNHLY and CDR2 FYNNEI. Trimming cost V 2 bases and J 0 bases, with 10 bases left between them. The CDR3 DNA is TGTGCCAGCAGTGAACACCGGACAGCTAACTATGGCTACACCTTC. Encoded protein: CASSEHRTANYGYTF. The complete variable domain, with remaining parts taken from reference TRBV2 and TRBJ1-2, reads EPEVTQTPSHQVTQMGQEVILRCVPISNHLYFYWYRQILGQKVEFLVSFYNNEISEKSEIFDDQFSVERPDGSNFTLKIRSTKLEDSAMYFCASSEHRTANYGYTFGSGTRLTVV.

The CDR3 nucleotides read TGTGCCTGGAGTCCCCCCCCGGGACAGAATCAGCCCCAGCATTTT. Translation: CAWSPPPGQNQPQHF. The rearrangement links TRBV30 to TRBJ1-5, with 7 bases aligning to TRBD1. The V and J ends lost 2 bases and 4 bases, in that order; junction bases with no gene match: 8. The CDR3 consists of 15 residues. Germline assignment: CDR1 GTSNPN and CDR2 SVGIG (reference sequence).

This chain joins TRBV29-1 and TRBJ1-1; possibly TRBD1 for D (6 bases). Deletions cut 4 bases from V and 3 bases from J, with 12 bases between. The germline V gene encodes CDR1 SQVTM and CDR2 ANQGSEA. The CDR3 has 13 residues. The CDR3 is CSVAYRQDTEAFF. DNA of the CDR3: TGCAGCGTTGCCTACCGACAGGACACTGAAGCTTTCTTT.

The chain joins TRBV24-1 to TRBJ1-2, with TRBD1 matching over 8 bases. This CDR3 spans 12 amino acids. Germline assignment: CDR1 KGHDR and CDR2 SFDVKD. V lost 9 bases to trimming and J lost 7 bases; unmatched junction nucleotides: 6. CDR3 loop: CATFTTGVGYTF. CDR3 coding DNA: TGTGCCACCTTCACGACAGGGGTTGGCTACACCTTC.

This clone was found a few times. This rearrangement joins TRBV19 to TRBJ1-1, with D unclear. V was clipped by 9 bases and J by 1 base, with 12 bases between them. CDR3 length: 13 residues. CDR1 is LNHDA and CDR2 is SQIVND in the germline V gene (reference sequence). The CDR3 nucleotides read TGTGCCAGCCGGATACGGAGGAACACTGAAGCTTTCTTT. Residues: CASRIRRNTEAFF. Complete variable domain (other parts from reference TRBV19 and TRBJ1-1): DGGITQSPKYLFRKEGQNVTLSCEQNLNHDAMYWYRQDPGQGLRLIYYSQIVNDFQKGDIAEGYSVSREKKESFPLTVTSAQKNPTAFYLCASRIRRNTEAFFGQGTRLTVV.

This rearrangement joins TRBV10-3 to TRBJ1-3, with D maybe TRBD1 (5 bases). The CDR3 totals 15 residues. The germline V gene has CDR1 ENHRY and CDR2 SYGVKD. The V and J ends lost 3 bases and 4 bases respectively, with 13 bases between them. The CDR3 nucleotides are TGTGCCATCAGTGAAGGGGTCTATCGAGGAAACACCATATATTTT. Protein: CAISEGVYRGNTIYF.

This clone appeared once. The V gene is TRBV9, the J gene TRBJ1-3, with D tentatively TRBD1 (5 bases). The CDR3 contains 15 residues. The ends were cut back, 2 bases at V and 2 bases at J, with 11 bases in the middle. CDR1 is SGDLS, CDR2 YYNGEE, per germline. The CDR3: CASSVNRQTGNTIYF. In DNA form, the CDR3 reads TGTGCCAGCAGCGTGAACAGGCAAACTGGAAACACCATATATTTT.

This chain connects TRBV2 to TRBJ1-1, with TRBD1 matching over 8 bases. V lost 2 bases, J lost 4 bases, and 6 bases stayed unmatched. This CDR3 spans 15 amino acids. CDR1 is SNHLY, CDR2 FYNNEI, per germline. This chain's CDR3 is CASSESAGGFTEAFF. In nucleotides, the CDR3 is TGTGCCAGCAGTGAATCTGCAGGGGGCTTCACTGAAGCTTTCTTT.

The V call is TRBV5-5, the J call TRBJ2-5; 7 bases fit TRBD2. This CDR3 contains 15 residues. The germline V gene encodes CDR1 SGHKS and CDR2 YYEKEE (reference sequence). V shed 0 bases and J 2 bases; nucleotides not matched to a gene: 4. Here the CDR3 DNA reads TGTGCCAGCAGCTTGGAGCTAGCGGAACAAGAGACCCAGTACTTC. Translated: CASSLELAEQETQYF.

The count of this clone is one. This rearrangement joins TRBV18 to TRBJ1-1, with 11 bases that match TRBD1. The CDR3 length is 15 residues. Losses at the gene ends were 2 bases for V and 4 bases for J; bases not matched to a gene: 3. Germline CDR1 KGHSH, CDR2 LQKENI. CDR3 sequence reads: CASSPGQGAGTEAFF. In DNA form, the CDR3 reads TGTGCCAGCTCACCAGGACAGGGGGCAGGCACTGAAGCTTTCTTT.